This T cell receptor beta chain emerged from a study of cytomegalovirus exposure and HLA in healthy donors. Regarding the study as a whole: Earlier results showed most TCR beta V segments being productive about 90% or about 30% of the time. CMV serostatus alone was available as immune exposure information. Several of the most significant clusters appeared, in a later analysis, to be linked to common viral pathogens. HLA restriction was apparent for most CMV-associated TCR beta chains in a later analysis.

V was clipped by 4 bases and J by 2 bases, with 13 bases between them. The CDR3 has 15 residues. Germline CDR1 reads SGHTA; CDR2 reads FQGNSA. On this clone itself: Antigen specificity is unknown.

Use of 60 Vbeta and 13 Jbeta primers characterized the PCR. Using immunoSEQ multiplex PCR, the repertoire was profiled, and TCRdb retains in-frame clones only, with some absent. The sample shows around 140,000 clones, just under 80% of them seen only once. The sample comprised PBMCs. This sequence was found in a male donor in good health and CMV-seronegative. The V and J genes are TRBV7-2 and TRBJ2-3, with D perhaps TRBD2 (7 bases). The CDR3 DNA sequence: TGTGCCAGCAGCTGGGGGGGCCGGAACACAGATACGCAGTATTTT. Protein sequence: CASSWGGRNTDTQYF.